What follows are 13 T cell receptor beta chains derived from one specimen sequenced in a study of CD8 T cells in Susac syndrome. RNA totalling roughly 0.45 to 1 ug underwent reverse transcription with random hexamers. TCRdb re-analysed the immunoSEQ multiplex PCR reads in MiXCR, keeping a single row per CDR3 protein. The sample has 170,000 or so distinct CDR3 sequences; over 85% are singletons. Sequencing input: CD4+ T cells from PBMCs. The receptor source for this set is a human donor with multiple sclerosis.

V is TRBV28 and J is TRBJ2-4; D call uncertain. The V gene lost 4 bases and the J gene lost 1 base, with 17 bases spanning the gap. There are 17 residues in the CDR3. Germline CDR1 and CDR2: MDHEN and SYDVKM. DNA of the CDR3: TGTGCCAGCAGTTCCCCGGCGGCATCCTCGGCCAAAAACATTCAGTACTTC. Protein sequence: CASSSPAASSAKNIQYF.

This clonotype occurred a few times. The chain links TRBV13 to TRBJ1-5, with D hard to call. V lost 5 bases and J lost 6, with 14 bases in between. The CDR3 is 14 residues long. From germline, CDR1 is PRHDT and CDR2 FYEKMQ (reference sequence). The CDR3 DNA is TGTGCCAGCAGCGTTGGGTCCGTTCGTCAGCCCCAGCATTTT. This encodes CASSVGSVRQPQHF.

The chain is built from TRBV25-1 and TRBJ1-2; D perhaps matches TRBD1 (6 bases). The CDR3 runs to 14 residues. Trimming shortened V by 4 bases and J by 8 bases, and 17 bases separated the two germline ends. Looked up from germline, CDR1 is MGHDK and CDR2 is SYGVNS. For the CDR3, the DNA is TGTGCCAGCAGTGCAGGCGGCCAGGGGTTAGGCTACACCTTC. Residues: CASSAGGQGLGYTF.

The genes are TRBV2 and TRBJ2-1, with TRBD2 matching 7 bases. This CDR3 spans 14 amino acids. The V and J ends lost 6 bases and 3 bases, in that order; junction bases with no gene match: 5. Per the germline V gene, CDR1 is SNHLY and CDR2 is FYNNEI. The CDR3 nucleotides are TGTGCCAGCAGCGACGGGAGGATCTACAATGAGCAGTTCTTC. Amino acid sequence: CASSDGRIYNEQFF.

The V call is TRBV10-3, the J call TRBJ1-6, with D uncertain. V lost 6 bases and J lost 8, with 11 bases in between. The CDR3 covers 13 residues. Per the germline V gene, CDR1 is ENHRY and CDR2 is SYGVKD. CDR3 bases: TGTGCCATCAGGCCGGGAACCGATTCACCCCTCCACTTT. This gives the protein CAIRPGTDSPLHF.

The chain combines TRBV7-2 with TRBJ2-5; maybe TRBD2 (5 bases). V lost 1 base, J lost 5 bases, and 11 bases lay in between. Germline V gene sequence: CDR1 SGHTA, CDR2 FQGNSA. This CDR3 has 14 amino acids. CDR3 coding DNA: TGTGCCAGCAGCTTAGGTCCTACGGGGGAGACCCAGTACTTC. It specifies CASSLGPTGETQYF.

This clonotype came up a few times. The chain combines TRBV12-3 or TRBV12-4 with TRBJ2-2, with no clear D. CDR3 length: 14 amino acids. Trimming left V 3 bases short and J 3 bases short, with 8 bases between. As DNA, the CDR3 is TGTGCCAGCAGTTTTGGCAGCTACACCGGGGAGCTGTTTTTT. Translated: CASSFGSYTGELFF.

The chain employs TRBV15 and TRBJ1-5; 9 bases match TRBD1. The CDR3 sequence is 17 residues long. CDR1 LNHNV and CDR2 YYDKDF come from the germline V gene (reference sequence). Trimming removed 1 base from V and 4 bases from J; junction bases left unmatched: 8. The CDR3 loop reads CATSRGGGQGLNQPQHF. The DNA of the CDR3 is TGTGCCACCAGCAGAGGGGGGGGACAGGGCTTGAATCAGCCCCAGCATTTT.

In nucleotides, the CDR3 is TGCAGTGCTAGAGATCGGCTAGCGGGAAATTCCAATGAGCAGTTCTTC. Its protein is CSARDRLAGNSNEQFF. The chain couples TRBV20-1 to TRBJ2-1; 9 bases match TRBD2. The CDR3 is made up of 16 amino acids. Germline-derived CDR1 and CDR2 are DFQATT and SNEGSKA (reference sequence). Trimming removed 0 bases from V and 6 bases from J; junction bases left unmatched: 9.

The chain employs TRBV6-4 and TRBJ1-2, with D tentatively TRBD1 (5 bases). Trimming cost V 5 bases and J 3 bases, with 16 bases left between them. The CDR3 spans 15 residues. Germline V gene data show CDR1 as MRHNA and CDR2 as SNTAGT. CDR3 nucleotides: TGTGCCAGCAGTCCGGACACAGCCAACTACTATGGCTACACCTTC. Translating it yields CASSPDTANYYGYTF.

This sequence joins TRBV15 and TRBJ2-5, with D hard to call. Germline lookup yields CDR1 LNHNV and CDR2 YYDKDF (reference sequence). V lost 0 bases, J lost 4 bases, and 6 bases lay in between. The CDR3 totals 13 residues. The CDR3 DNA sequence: TGTGCCACCAGCAGAGACTTAACAGAGACCCAGTACTTC. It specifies CATSRDLTETQYF.

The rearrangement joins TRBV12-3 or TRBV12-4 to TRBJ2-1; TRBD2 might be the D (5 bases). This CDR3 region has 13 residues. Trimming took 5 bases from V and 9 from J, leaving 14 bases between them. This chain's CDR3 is CASSPRTEGEQFF. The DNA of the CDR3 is TGTGCCAGCAGTCCTCGGACTGAGGGTGAGCAGTTCTTC.

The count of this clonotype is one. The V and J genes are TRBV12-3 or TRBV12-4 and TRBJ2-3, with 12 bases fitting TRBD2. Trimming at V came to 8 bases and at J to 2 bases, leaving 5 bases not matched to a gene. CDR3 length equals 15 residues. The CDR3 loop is CASGGLAGITDTQYF. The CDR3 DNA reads TGTGCCAGCGGGGGACTAGCGGGTATCACAGATACGCAGTATTTT.